The T cell receptor (beta chain) under discussion was sequenced for a study of blood T cells in healthy people across ages. Broader study findings: In older individuals, TCR beta diversity per million T cells was lower, falling roughly linearly with age.

Trimming stripped 4 bases from V and 5 bases from J, with 5 bases between. This CDR3 contains 11 residues. The V gene's germline CDR1 is MNHNS and CDR2 SASEGT. A second PCR of roughly 6 to 12 cycles used a sample-barcoded 5' primer and a J-beta primer mix. Tagging of each cDNA molecule was performed by a template-switch adaptor with 12 random nucleotides. TCRdb reprocessed the 5' RACE reads with MiXCR, giving one entry per CDR3 protein. The table shows about 1 million distinct CDR3 sequences, with 45% occurring only once. About this clonotype: What it binds is unknown.

V gene TRBV6-1 combines with J gene TRBJ2-5; the D is unclear. The sample taken for sequencing was blood. The TCR comes from a woman aged 55-69 years in good health. This CDR3 is CASSVDETQYF. CDR3 sequence (DNA): TGTGCCAGCAGTGTAGATGAGACCCAGTACTTC.